This T cell receptor (beta chain) stems from a study of OX40 agonist ivuxolimab in advanced cancers. Study information: Patients were treated with intravenous ivuxolimab, dosed at 0.01 to 10 mg/kg and infused every 2 weeks.

In the case of this clone: Its specificity is unknown.

The germline V and J ends were trimmed by 3 bases and 0 bases, with 6 bases remaining between them. Germline V CDR1 and CDR2: MDHEN, SYDVKM. The CDR3 runs to 14 residues. Study conclusions and caveats: People who partly responded at 0.1-3.0 mg/kg had some of the least clonal expansion seen. Normalized expansion of T-cell clones was also low for some nonresponders.

Using immunoSEQ multiplex PCR, the repertoire was profiled, and TCRdb retains in-frame clones only, with some absent. The sample includes 77,000 or so clones, 90% of them seen just once. This TCR was sampled from an adult with an advanced solid tumor such as melanoma, head and neck, liver or kidney cancer. The rearrangement uses TRBV28 and TRBJ1-3; D remains ambiguous. The sample consisted of CD4+ or CD8+ T cells sorted from blood, taken in a trial of the OX40 agonist ivuxolimab. The CDR3 bases are TGTGCCAGCAGTTTTGTAAACTCTGGAAACACCATATATTTT. Protein sequence: CASSFVNSGNTIYF.